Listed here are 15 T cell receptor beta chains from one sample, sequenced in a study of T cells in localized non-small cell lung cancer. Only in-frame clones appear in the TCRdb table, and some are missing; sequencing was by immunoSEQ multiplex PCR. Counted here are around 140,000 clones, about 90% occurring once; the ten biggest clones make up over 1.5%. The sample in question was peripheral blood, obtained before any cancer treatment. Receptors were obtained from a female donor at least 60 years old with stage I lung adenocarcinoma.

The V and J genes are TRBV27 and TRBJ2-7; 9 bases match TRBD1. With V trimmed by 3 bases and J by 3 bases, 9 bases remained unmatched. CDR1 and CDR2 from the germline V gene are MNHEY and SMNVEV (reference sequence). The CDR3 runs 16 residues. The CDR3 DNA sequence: TGTGCCAGCAGTTTTCCTTCGACAGGGGGAGGCTACGAGCAGTACTTC. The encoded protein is CASSFPSTGGGYEQYF.

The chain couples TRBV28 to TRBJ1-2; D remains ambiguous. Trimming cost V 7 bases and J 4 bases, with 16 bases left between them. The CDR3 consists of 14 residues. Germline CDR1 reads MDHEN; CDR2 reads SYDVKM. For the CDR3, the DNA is TGTGCCAGCAACTTGAGCGGCATTGGCTATGGCTACACCTTC. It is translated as CASNLSGIGYGYTF.

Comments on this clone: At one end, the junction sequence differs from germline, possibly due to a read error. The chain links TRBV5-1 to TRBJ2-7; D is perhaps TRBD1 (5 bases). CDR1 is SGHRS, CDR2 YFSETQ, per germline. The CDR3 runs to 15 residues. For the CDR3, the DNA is TGCGCCAGCAGCTTGCTTGCAGGGCCCCAGGAAATCGCGTCCTTC. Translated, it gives CASSLLAGPQEIASF. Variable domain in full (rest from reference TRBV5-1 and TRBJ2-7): KAGVTQTPRYLIKTRGQQVTLSCSPISGHRSVSWYQQTPGQGLQFLFEYFSETQRNKGNFPGRFSGRQFSNSRSEMNVSTLELGDSALYLCASSLLAGPQEIASFGPGTRLTVT.

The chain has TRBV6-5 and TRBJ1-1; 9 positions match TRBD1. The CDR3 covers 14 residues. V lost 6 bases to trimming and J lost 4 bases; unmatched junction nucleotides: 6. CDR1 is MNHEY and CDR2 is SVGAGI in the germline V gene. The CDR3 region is CASSRTGGGTEAFF. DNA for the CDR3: TGTGCCAGCAGCCGTACAGGGGGCGGCACTGAAGCTTTCTTT.

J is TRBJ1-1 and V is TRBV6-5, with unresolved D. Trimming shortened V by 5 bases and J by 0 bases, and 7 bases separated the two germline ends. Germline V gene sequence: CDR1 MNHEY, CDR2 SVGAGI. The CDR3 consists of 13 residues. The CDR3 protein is CASSHRVNTEAFF. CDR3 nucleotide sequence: TGTGCCAGCAGTCACCGGGTGAACACTGAAGCTTTCTTT.

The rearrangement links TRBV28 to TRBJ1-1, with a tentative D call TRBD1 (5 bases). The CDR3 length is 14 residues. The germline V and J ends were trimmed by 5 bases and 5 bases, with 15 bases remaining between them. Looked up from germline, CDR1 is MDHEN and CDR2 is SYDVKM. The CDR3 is CASSPPRGRTEAFF. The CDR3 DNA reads TGTGCCAGCAGTCCCCCTAGGGGCCGGACTGAAGCTTTCTTT.

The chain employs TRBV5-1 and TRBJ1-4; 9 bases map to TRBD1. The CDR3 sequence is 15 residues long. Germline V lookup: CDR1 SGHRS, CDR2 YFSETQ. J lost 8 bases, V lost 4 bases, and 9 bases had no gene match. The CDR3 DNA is TGCGCCAGCAGCACCACAGGGGGCCCGGGAGAAAAACTGTTTTTT. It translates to CASSTTGGPGEKLFF.

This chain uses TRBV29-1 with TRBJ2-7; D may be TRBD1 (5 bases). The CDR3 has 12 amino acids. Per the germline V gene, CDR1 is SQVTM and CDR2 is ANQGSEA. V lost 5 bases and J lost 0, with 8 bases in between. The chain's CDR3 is CSVHRGSYEQYF. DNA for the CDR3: TGCAGCGTTCATAGGGGCTCCTACGAGCAGTACTTC.

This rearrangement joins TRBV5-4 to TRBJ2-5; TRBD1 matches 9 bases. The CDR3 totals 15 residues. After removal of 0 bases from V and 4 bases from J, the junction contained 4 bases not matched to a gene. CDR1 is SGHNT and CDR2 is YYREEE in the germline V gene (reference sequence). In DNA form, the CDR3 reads TGTGCCAGCAGCTTGGTTACAGGGGGCGGAGAGACCCAGTACTTC. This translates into CASSLVTGGGETQYF.

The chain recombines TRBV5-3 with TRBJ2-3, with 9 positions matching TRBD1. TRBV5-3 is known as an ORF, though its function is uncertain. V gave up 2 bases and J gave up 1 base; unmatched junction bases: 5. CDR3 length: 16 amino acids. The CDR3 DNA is TGTGCCAGAAGCTTCCGGGACAGGGCTGGCACAGATACGCAGTATTTT. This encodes CARSFRDRAGTDTQYF.

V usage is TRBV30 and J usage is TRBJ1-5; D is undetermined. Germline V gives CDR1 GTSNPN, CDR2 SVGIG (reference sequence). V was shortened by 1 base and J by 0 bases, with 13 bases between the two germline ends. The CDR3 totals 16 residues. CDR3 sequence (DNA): TGTGCCTGGAGTGACCGAGCGGGAGGTAGCAATCAGCCCCAGCATTTT. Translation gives CAWSDRAGGSNQPQHF.

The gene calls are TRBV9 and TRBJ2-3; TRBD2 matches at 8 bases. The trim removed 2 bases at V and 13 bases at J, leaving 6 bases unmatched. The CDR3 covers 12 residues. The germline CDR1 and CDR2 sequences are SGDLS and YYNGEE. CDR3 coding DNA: TGTGCCAGCAGCGTCTCCGGGACTAGAAAGTATTTT. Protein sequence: CASSVSGTRKYF.

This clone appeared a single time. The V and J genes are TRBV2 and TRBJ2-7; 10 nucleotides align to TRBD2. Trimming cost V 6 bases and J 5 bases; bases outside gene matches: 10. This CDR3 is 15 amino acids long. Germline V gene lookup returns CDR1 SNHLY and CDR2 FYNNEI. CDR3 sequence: CASRLEAGGHNEQYF. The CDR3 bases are TGTGCCAGCAGGCTAGAAGCGGGAGGGCACAACGAGCAGTACTTC. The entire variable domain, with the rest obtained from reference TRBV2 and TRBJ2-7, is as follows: EPEVTQTPSHQVTQMGQEVILRCVPISNHLYFYWYRQILGQKVEFLVSFYNNEISEKSEIFDDQFSVERPDGSNFTLKIRSTKLEDSAMYFCASRLEAGGHNEQYFGPGTRLTVT.

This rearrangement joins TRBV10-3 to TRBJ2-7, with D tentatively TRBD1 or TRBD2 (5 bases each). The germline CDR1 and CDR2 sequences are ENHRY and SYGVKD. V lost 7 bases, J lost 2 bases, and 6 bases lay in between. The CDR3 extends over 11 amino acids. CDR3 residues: CAIMGAYEQYF. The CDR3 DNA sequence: TGTGCCATCATGGGGGCCTACGAGCAGTACTTC.

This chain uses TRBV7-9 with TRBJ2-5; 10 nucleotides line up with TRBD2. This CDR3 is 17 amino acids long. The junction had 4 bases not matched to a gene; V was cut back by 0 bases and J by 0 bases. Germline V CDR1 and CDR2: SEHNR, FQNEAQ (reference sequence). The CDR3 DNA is TGTGCCAGCAGCTTAGCCGGACTAGCGGTGTACCAAGAGACCCAGTACTTC. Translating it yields CASSLAGLAVYQETQYF.